This TCR beta chain is drawn from a study of cytomegalovirus exposure and HLA in healthy donors. Points from the study as a whole: The presence/absence work took it that sequencing depth was about the same across donors. Specificity of a few CMV-associated chains for CMV antigens was verified in vitro. For most TCR beta V segments, an earlier analysis put the productive rate at about 87% or about 30% of the time.

The PCR had 60 Vbeta and 13 Jbeta primers. Assay used: immunoSEQ multiplex PCR; TCRdb lists only in-frame clones, some missing. The data contain approximately 110,000 clones, 60% to 80% of them singletons. With respect to this clone: Its antigen remains unknown.

This CDR3 is 15 amino acids long. CDR1 MNHEY and CDR2 SMNVEV come from the germline V gene (reference sequence). With 5 bases removed from V and 0 bases from J, the gap between germline ends came to 12 bases. The chain links TRBV27 to TRBJ2-3; a possible D gene is TRBD2 (6 bases). Sequencing input: PBMCs. The clonotype was recovered from a young man in good health and CMV-seronegative. In nucleotides, the CDR3 is TGTGCCAGCAGTCTCCGGCGGGGTAGCACAGATACGCAGTATTTT. Its translation is CASSLRRGSTDTQYF.